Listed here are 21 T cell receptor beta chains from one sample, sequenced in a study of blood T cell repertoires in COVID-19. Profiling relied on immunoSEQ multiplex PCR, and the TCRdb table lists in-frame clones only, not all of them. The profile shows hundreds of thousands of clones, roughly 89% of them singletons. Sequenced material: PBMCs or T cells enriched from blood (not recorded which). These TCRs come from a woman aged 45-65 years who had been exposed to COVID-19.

The CDR3 spells CASSGRGTNEKLFF. The CDR3, as DNA: TGTGCCAGCAGTGGGCGGGGAACTAATGAAAAACTGTTTTTT. This chain connects TRBV2 to TRBJ1-4, with D uncertain. V lost 4 bases, J lost 1 base, and 7 bases lay in between. CDR3 size: 14 residues. The germline V gene has CDR1 SNHLY and CDR2 FYNNEI.

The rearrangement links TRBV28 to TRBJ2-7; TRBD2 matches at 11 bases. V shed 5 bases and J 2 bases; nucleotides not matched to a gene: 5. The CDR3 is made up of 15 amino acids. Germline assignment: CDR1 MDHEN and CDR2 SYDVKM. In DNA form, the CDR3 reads TGTGCCAGCAGTCCTAGCGGGGGGACCCCCTACGAGCAGTACTTC. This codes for CASSPSGGTPYEQYF. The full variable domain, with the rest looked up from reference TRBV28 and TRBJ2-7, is DVKVTQSSRYLVKRTGEKVFLECVQDMDHENMFWYRQDPGLGLRLIYFSYDVKMKEKGDIPEGYSVSREKKERFSLILESASTNQTSMYLCASSPSGGTPYEQYFGPGTRLTVT.

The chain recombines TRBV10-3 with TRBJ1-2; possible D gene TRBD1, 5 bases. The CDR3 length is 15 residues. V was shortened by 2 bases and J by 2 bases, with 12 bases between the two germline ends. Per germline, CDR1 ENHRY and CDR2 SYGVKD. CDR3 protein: CAISETQTVNYGYTF. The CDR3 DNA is TGTGCCATCAGTGAGACCCAGACAGTAAACTATGGCTACACCTTC.

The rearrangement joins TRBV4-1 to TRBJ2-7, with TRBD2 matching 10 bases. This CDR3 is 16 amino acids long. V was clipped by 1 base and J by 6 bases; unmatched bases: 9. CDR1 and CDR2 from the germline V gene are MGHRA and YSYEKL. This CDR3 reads CASSQVLAGARAEQYF. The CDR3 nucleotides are TGCGCCAGCAGCCAAGTGCTAGCGGGGGCCCGCGCCGAGCAGTACTTC.

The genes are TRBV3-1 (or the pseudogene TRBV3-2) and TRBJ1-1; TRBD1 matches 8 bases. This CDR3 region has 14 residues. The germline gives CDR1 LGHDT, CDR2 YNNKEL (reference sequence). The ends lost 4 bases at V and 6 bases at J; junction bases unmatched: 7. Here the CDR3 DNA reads TGTGCCAGCAGCCCCCGGACAGGGAGGGCTGAAGCTTTCTTT. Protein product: CASSPRTGRAEAFF.

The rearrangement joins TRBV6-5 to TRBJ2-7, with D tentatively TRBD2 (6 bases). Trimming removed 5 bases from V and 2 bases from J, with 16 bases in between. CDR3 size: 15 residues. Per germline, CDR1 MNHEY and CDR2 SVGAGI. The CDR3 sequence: CASSPRETLAYEQYF. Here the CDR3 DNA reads TGTGCCAGCAGTCCCCGGGAGACGTTAGCCTACGAGCAGTACTTC.

The CDR3 sequence: CASSEFAGRTGELFF. CDR3 nucleotide sequence: TGTGCCAGTAGTGAATTCGCAGGGAGGACCGGGGAGCTGTTTTTT. The chain has TRBV19 and TRBJ2-2; the D gene is possibly TRBD2 (6 bases). The germline V gene has CDR1 LNHDA and CDR2 SQIVND (reference sequence). CDR3 length: 15 amino acids. The V end lost 5 bases, the J end lost 5 bases, and 15 bases lay between the germline ends.

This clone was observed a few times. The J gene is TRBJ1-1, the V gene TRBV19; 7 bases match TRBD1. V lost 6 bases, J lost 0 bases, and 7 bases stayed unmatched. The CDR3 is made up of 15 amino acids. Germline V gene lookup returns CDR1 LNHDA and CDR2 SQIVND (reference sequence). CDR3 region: CASSKGQNMNTEAFF. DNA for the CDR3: TGTGCCAGTAGCAAGGGACAGAACATGAACACTGAAGCTTTCTTT.

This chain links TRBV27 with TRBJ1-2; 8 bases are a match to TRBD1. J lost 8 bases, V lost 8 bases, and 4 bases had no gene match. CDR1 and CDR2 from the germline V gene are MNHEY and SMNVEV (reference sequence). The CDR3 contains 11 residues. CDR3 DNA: TGTGCCAGCGGACAGGGTGGCGGCTACACCTTC. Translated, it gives CASGQGGGYTF.

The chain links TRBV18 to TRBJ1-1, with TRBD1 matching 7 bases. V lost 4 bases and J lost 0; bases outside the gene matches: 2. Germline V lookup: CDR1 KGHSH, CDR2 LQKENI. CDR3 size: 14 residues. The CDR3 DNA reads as TGTGCCAGCTCACAGGGACAGTTGAACACTGAAGCTTTCTTT. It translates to CASSQGQLNTEAFF.

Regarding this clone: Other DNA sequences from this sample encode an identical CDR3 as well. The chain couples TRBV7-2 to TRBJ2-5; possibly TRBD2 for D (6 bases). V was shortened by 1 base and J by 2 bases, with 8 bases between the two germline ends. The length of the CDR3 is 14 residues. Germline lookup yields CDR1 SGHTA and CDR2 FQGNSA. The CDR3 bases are TGTGCCAGCAGCTTAGGCGGGGTTCAAGAGACCCAGTACTTC. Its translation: CASSLGGVQETQYF.

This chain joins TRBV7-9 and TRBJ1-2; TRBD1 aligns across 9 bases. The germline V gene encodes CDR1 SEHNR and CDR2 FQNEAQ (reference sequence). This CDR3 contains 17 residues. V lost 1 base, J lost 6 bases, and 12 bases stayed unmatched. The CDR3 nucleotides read TGTGCCAGCAGCTTAGTCCGGGACAGGGAAGCGGGGCATGGCTACACCTTC. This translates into CASSLVRDREAGHGYTF.

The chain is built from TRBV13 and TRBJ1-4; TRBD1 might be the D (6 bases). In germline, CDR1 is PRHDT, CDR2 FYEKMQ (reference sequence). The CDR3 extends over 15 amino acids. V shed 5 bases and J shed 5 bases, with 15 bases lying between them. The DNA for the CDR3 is TGTGCCAGCAGCGAAGGACAGTGGAAGAATGAAAAACTGTTTTTT. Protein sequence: CASSEGQWKNEKLFF.

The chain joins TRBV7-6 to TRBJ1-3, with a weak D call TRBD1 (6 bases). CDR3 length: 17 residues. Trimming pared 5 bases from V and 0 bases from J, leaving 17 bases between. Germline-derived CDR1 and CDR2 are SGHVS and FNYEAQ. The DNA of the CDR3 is TGTGCCAGCAGCCCGAACCCGGGACACGGCTCTGGAAACACCATATATTTT. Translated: CASSPNPGHGSGNTIYF.

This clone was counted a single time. The CDR3, as DNA: TGTGCCAGCAGCTTAGCGATGAACAGCTCTGGGGCCAACGTCCTGACTTTC. As protein: CASSLAMNSSGANVLTF. This chain connects TRBV7-9 to TRBJ2-6; D gene unclear. Germline CDR1 reads SEHNR; CDR2 reads FQNEAQ (reference sequence). CDR3 length equals 17 residues. V was cut by 0 bases and J by 0 bases, with 9 bases left in between.

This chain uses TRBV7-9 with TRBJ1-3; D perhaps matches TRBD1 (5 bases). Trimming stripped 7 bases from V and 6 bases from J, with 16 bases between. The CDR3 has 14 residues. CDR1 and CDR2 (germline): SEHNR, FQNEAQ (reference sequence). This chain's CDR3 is CASILVAGPNTIYF. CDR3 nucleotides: TGTGCCAGCATCCTAGTCGCAGGGCCAAACACCATATATTTT.

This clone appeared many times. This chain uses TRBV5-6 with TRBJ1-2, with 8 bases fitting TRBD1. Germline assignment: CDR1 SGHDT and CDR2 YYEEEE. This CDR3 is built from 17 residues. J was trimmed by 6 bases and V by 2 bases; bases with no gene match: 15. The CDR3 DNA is TGTGCCAGCAGCTTCGGGACAGGAATAGAGAAACAAAATGGCTACACCTTC. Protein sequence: CASSFGTGIEKQNGYTF.

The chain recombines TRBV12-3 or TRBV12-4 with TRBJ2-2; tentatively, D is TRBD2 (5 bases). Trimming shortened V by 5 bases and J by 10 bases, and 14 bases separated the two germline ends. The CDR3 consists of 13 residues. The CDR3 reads CASSPRGWVELFF. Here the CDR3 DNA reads TGTGCCAGCAGTCCCCGGGGTTGGGTGGAGCTGTTTTTT.

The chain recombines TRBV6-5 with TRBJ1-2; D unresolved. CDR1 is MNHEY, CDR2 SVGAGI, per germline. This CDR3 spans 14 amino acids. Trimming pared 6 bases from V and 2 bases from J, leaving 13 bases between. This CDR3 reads CASRSERLNYGYTF. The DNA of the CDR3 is TGTGCCAGCAGGAGTGAAAGATTGAACTATGGCTACACCTTC.

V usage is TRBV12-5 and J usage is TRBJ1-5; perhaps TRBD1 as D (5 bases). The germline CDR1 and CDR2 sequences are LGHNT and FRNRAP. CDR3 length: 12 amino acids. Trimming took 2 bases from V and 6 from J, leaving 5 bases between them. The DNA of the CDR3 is TGTGCTAGTGGTTTGCAGGGTCAGCCCCAGCATTTT. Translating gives CASGLQGQPQHF.

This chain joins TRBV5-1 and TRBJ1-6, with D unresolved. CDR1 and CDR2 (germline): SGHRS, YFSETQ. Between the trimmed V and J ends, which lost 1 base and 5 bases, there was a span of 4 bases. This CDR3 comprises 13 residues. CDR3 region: CASSLQDNSPLHF. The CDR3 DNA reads TGCGCCAGCAGCTTGCAGGATAATTCACCCCTCCACTTT. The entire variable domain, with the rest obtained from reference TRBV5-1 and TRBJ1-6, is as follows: KAGVTQTPRYLIKTRGQQVTLSCSPISGHRSVSWYQQTPGQGLQFLFEYFSETQRNKGNFPGRFSGRQFSNSRSEMNVSTLELGDSALYLCASSLQDNSPLHFGNGTRLTVT.